Listed below are T cell receptor beta chains from one sample, sequenced in a study of cytomegalovirus exposure and HLA in healthy donors. Clones were read by immunoSEQ multiplex PCR, and TCRdb kept only the in-frame ones, dropping some. The sample has 200,000 to 250,000 clones, over 80% seen once; the top ten hold 4.5% to 6%. Sequencing input: PBMCs. The receptors were sampled from a woman aged 18-29 years in good health and CMV-seronegative. Both conserved end residues are trimmed from each CDR3. Fields, in order: V gene, J gene, CDR3 protein.

>TRBV18|TRBJ1-2
ASSEMGQANYGYT
>TRBV5-4|TRBJ1-1
ASSLGGKMNTEAF
>TRBV5-1|TRBJ1-1
ASSLRAVATEAF
>TRBV18|TRBJ1-6
ASSPQAANSPLH
>TRBV4-2|TRBJ1-1
ASSQDRGEEAF
>TRBV7-9|TRBJ2-4
ASSSGRLAKNIQY
>TRBV7-7|TRBJ2-1
ASSLDSGGALSNEQF
>TRBV6-1|TRBJ1-1
ASSEGRGTEAF
>TRBV25-1|TRBJ2-5
ASSRTSGGETQY
>TRBV9|TRBJ2-2
ASSPNTGELF
>TRBV4-1|TRBJ2-7
ASSTPGRSYEQY
>TRBV7-2|TRBJ2-7
ASSTQAGFSYEQY